This record looks at one T cell receptor (beta chain) sequence and its context. Here immunoSEQ multiplex PCR was the method, and the copy in TCRdb shows in-frame clones only, minus some. The data show around 250,000 clones, approximately 82% seen once. This entry comes from a study of blood T cell repertoires in COVID-19. Study overall: PBMCs, B-cell-depleted T cells, or T cells were the source of the cDNA or gDNA that made up the material.

With 8 bases removed from V and 0 bases from J, the gap between germline ends came to 13 bases. The CDR3 runs to 14 residues. Germline CDR1 reads MNHEY; CDR2 reads SVGAGI. The TCR comes from a man older than 75 with acute or convalescent COVID-19. Input material: peripheral blood. The genes are TRBV6-5 and TRBJ1-1, with no clear D. Written as DNA, the CDR3 is TGTGCCAGCCTAAGCACCTCACTGAACACTGAAGCTTTCTTT. Protein product: CASLSTSLNTEAFF.